This T cell receptor beta chain was captured by sequencing in a study of response to subunit inactivated influenza vaccine. Germline-derived CDR1 and CDR2 are MDHEN and SYDVKM. The CDR3 has 14 residues. V gave up 6 bases and J gave up 2 bases, with 14 bases separating them. TCRdb passed the RT-PCR reads through MiXCR, listing each CDR3 protein once. The sample yields about 800,000 distinct CDR3 sequences, 21% seen once. This clonotype has only a few counts. The gene calls are TRBV28 and TRBJ2-7; D gene uncertain. The TCR originated in a man in his fifties who received an inactivated influenza vaccine. The sample consisted of PBMCs from blood, taken 4 to 6 days after vaccination. The CDR3, as DNA: TGTGCCAGCAGCTTGCCCGGAGCAGCCTACGAGCAGTACTTC. Translated: CASSLPGAAYEQYF.